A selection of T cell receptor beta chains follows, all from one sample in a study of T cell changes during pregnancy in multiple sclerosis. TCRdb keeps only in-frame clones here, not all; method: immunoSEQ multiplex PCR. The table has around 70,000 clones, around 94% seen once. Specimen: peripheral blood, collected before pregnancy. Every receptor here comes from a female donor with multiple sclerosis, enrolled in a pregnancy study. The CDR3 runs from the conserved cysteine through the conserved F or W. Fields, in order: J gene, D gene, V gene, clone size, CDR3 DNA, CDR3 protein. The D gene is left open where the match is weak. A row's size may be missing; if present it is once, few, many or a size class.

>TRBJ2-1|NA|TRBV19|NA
TGTGCCAGTAGTAACCCCGGGCAGGGAAATTTTAAGGGGCAGTTCTTC
CASSNPGQGNFKGQFF
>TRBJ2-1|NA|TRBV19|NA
TGTGCCAGTAGTACCGGCAATGAGCAGTTCTTC
CASSTGNEQFF
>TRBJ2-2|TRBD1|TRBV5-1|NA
TGCGCCAGCAGCCCCTTGGGACAGTTGAACACCGGGGAGCTGTTTTTT
CASSPLGQLNTGELFF
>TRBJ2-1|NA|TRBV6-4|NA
TGTGCCAGCAGTGACTGGGGCGGGGACAATGAGCAGTTCTTC
CASSDWGGDNEQFF
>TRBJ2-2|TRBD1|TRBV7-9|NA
TGTGCCGGAATCCCGGGACAGGGGTTACCCGGGGAGCTGTTTTTT
CAGIPGQGLPGELFF
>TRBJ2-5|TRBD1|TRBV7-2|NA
TGTGCCAGCAGCCGAGGGACAGGGGGTCATGCAGAGACCCAGTACTTC
CASSRGTGGHAETQYF
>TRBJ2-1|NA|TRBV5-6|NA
TGTGCCAGCAGGTTTAGCGATGAGCAGTTCTTC
CASRFSDEQFF
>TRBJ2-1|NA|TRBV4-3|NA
TGCGCCAGCAGCCAAGATCTCGTCTCCTACAATGAGCAGTTCTTC
CASSQDLVSYNEQFF
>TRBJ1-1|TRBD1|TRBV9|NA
TGTGCCAGCGGACAGGGACTGAATGAAGCTTTCTTT
CASGQGLNEAFF
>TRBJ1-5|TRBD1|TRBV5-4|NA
TGTGCCAGCAGCGTTTACAGGGGTAATCAGCCCCAGCATTTT
CASSVYRGNQPQHF
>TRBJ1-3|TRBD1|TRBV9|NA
TGTGCCAGCAGCGTCGGGACAGACTCTGGAAACACCATATATTTT
CASSVGTDSGNTIYF
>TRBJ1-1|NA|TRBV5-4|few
TGTGCCAGCAGCTTGGAGGGGTTGTACACTGAAGCTTTCTTT
CASSLEGLYTEAFF
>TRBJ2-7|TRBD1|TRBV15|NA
TGTGCCACCGGTTGGGACAGGGGCTACGAGCAGTACTTC
CATGWDRGYEQYF
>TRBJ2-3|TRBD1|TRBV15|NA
TGTGCCACCAACACGGACAGGGCCCCAGATACGCAGTATTTT
CATNTDRAPDTQYF
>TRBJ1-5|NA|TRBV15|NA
TGTGCCACCAGCAGAGATTTGGCAGAGGGACAGCCCCAGCATTTT
CATSRDLAEGQPQHF
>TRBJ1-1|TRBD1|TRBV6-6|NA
TGTGCCAGCCGCGCCCCAACCGGGACAGCGAACACTGAAGCTTTCTTT
CASRAPTGTANTEAFF
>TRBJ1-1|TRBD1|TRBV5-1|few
TGCGCCAGCAGCTTACGACAGGGGTTGAACACTGAAGCTTTCTTT
CASSLRQGLNTEAFF
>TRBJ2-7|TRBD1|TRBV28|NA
TGTGCCAGCAGTTACTACAGGGGCCCCTCCTACGAGCAGTACTTC
CASSYYRGPSYEQYF
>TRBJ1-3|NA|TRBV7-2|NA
TGTGCCAGCAGCTTAGCGAGTGTGGGGGGTCCTGGAAACACCATATATTTT
CASSLASVGGPGNTIYF
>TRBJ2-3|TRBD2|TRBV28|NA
TGTGCCAGCAGTCCTCGACTAGCGGGTACAGATACGCAGTATTTT
CASSPRLAGTDTQYF
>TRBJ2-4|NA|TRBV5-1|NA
TGCGCCAGCAGCTTGGTACAGGGCAACAAAAACATTCAGTACTTC
CASSLVQGNKNIQYF
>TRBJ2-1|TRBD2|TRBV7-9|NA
TGTGCCAGCAGCCTCAGCGGGAGTGCTTACAATGAGCAGTTCTTC
CASSLSGSAYNEQFF
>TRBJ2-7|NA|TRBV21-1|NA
TGTGCCAGCAGCCAGAGGCTGGGAGCTAGCGGGAGGCCGGGCTCCTACGAGCAGTACTTC
CASSQRLGASGRPGSYEQYF
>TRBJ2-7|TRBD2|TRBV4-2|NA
TGTGCCAGCAGCCCCTTGAAACTAGCGGGGGAGTACTTC
CASSPLKLAGEYF
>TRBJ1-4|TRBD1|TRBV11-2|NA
TGTGCCAGCAGCTTGGATGGGACAGGGCTCGAAAAACTGTTTTTT
CASSLDGTGLEKLFF
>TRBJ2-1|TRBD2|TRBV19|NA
TGTGCCAGTAGTATAGGGGGACTAGCGGGAGGGGGCGAGCAGTTCTTC
CASSIGGLAGGGEQFF
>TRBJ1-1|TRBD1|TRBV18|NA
TGTGCCAGCTCACCAGATCGGACAGGGAGTTCAAGTGAAGCTTTCTTT
CASSPDRTGSSSEAFF
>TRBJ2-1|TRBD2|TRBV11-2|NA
TGTGCCAGCACCTCCGGGGGGAGCTACAATGAGCAGTTCTTC
CASTSGGSYNEQFF
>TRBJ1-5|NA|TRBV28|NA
TGTGCCAGCAGTCTCCCTACAGCGCCCCAGCATTTT
CASSLPTAPQHF
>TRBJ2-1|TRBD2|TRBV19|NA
TGTGCCAGTAGTATAACCGGGAGGGCCCTCGAGGGTGAGCAGTTCTTC
CASSITGRALEGEQFF
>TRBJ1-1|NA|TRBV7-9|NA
TGTGCCAGCAGCTCCCGAGGAGGAATGAACACTGAAGCTTTCTTT
CASSSRGGMNTEAFF
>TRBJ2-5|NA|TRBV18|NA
TGTGCCAGCTCACCAGGAGTTGGGGAGACCCAGTACTTC
CASSPGVGETQYF
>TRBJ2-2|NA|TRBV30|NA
TGTGCCATTGACATCACCCTAACCGGGGAGCTGTTTTTT
CAIDITLTGELFF
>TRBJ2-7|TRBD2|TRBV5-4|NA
TGTGCCAGCAGCCGAACTAGCGGGAGTTACGAGCAGTACTTC
CASSRTSGSYEQYF
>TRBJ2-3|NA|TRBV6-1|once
TGTGCCAGTGAGATGCTTCTTGCTAGCACAGATACGCAGTATTTT
CASEMLLASTDTQYF
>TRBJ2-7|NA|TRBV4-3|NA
TGCGCCAGCAGCCAATGGTTGAGCTACGAGCAGTACTTC
CASSQWLSYEQYF
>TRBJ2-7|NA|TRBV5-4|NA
TGTGCCAGCAGCTTGGGACAGCACGCCGCGGACGAGCAGTACTTC
CASSLGQHAADEQYF
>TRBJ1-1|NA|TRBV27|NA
TGTGCCAGCAGTTTATCGGGCCGATCTGAAGCTTTCTTT
CASSLSGRSEAFF
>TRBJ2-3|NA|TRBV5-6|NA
TGTGCCAGCAGCTTGGCCACCGACAGGTTCTACACAGATACGCAGTATTTT
CASSLATDRFYTDTQYF
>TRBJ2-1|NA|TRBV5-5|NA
TGTGCCAGCAGCTCCAAAGGGACTGACGAATACAATGAGCAGTTCTTC
CASSSKGTDEYNEQFF
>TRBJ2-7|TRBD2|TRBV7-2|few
TGTGCCAGCAGCCAACAACTAGCGGGAGGGCGAGAGCAGTACTTC
CASSQQLAGGREQYF
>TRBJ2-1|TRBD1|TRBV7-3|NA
TGTGCCAGCAGCCTTACAGGGGCTCCAAGCTCCTACAATGAGCAGTTCTTC
CASSLTGAPSSYNEQFF
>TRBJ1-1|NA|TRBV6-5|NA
TGTGCCAGCAGTCGACAAAACCGTGAAGCTTTCTTT
CASSRQNREAFF
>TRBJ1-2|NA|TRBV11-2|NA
TGTGCCAGCAGCGGGGGGACTTACTATGGCTACACCTTC
CASSGGTYYGYTF
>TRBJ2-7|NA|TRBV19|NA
TGTGCCAGTAGTCCCTCGGACAGATTCTACGAGCAGTACTTC
CASSPSDRFYEQYF
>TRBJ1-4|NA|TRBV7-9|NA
TGTGCCAGCAGCTCAGGGGTAGCCGGAGAAAAACTGTTTTTT
CASSSGVAGEKLFF
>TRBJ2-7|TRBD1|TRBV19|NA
TGTGCCGTTGGGACAGGGAAAGCCTACGAGCAGTACTTC
CAVGTGKAYEQYF
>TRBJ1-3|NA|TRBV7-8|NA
TGTGCCAGCAGTTCCGGGAACTCTGGAAACACCATATATTTT
CASSSGNSGNTIYF